The clone carrying this TCR beta chain was recorded once. As handled by the study authors: Reference gene primer amplification in the assay estimated nucleated cell counts. Profiled with immunoSEQ multiplex PCR; TCRdb holds only in-frame clones, not every one. V and J calls plus clone size are reproduced from that table; the DNA served to infer D and trimming. The data show 210,000 or so clones, with about 90% seen just once and 3% to 3.5% held by the top ten. These data belong to a study of blood T cell repertoires in COVID-19. Living in 24 US areas, the participants were between roughly 18 and 89 years of age. Cohort assignment relied on participant-reported clinical history. Germline CDR1 and CDR2: SGHRS and YFSETQ. V shed 2 bases, J shed 0 bases, and the junction held 4 bases outside the gene matches. This CDR3 has 15 residues.

The V gene is TRBV5-1, the J gene TRBJ1-1; 7 bases fit TRBD1. The TCR originated in a woman aged 45-65 years in a cohort exposed to, infected with or recovered from COVID-19 (not recorded which). The source material was PBMCs or T cells enriched from blood (not recorded which). CDR3 in DNA: TGCGCCAGCAGCTTAGTAGGGGGCTTGAACACTGAAGCTTTCTTT. Protein sequence: CASSLVGGLNTEAFF.